This is a list of T cell receptor beta chains from one sample in a study of T cell responses to AZD1222 COVID-19 vaccine. Libraries were prepared by immunoSEQ multiplex PCR; TCRdb keeps only in-frame clonotypes and omits some of them. Among 130,000 or so clones listed, more than 80% were seen once. The sequencing here drew on peripheral blood, taken 28 days after the second dose of the MenACWY control vaccine. The receptors stem from an adult who received the MenACWY meningococcal vaccine as a control. The CDR3 runs from the conserved cysteine through the conserved F or W. The D gene is left open where the match is weak. Rows may omit the clone size; those that give it use once, few, many or a size class.

clone_size	j_call	d_call	v_call	cdr3_nt	cdr3_aa
-	TRBJ2-1	-	TRBV7-9	TGTGCCAGCAGCAAACGCCCCTACAATGAGCAGTTCTTC	CASSKRPYNEQFF
-	TRBJ2-3	TRBD2	TRBV10-3	TGTGCCATCGCTGGGACTAGCGCCAGCACAGATACGCAGTATTTT	CAIAGTSASTDTQYF
-	TRBJ1-1	-	TRBV11-3	TGTGCCAGCAGCACGGCAACGAACACTGAAGCTTTCTTT	CASSTATNTEAFF
-	TRBJ1-1	-	TRBV5-1	TGCGCCAGCAGCTTGTCCCTAGGGGCAGGGAACACTGAAGCTTTCTTT	CASSLSLGAGNTEAFF
-	TRBJ2-2	TRBD1	TRBV4-2	TGTGCCAGCAGCCCGGACAGGGGGCGATCGGGGACCGGGGAGCTGTTTTTT	CASSPDRGRSGTGELFF
-	TRBJ2-3	TRBD1	TRBV5-1	TGCGCCAGCAGCCTCCCGGGACAGGGGGCTGCAGATACGCAGTATTTT	CASSLPGQGAADTQYF
-	TRBJ1-6	-	TRBV18	TGTGCCAGCTCAGGTCGGGAGGGTTCACCCCTCCACTTT	CASSGREGSPLHF
-	TRBJ2-2	-	TRBV2	TGTGCCAGCCGGGGGGGGACAGGGATCACCGGGGAGCTGTTTTTT	CASRGGTGITGELFF
-	TRBJ2-2	-	TRBV5-6	TGTGCCAGCGCAAACCGGGACGTTAGGCCCGGGGAGCTGTTTTTT	CASANRDVRPGELFF
-	TRBJ1-1	-	TRBV5-1	TGCGCCAGCAGCTTAGGAGACGGGATAACTGAAGCTTTCTTT	CASSLGDGITEAFF
-	TRBJ2-3	TRBD1	TRBV2	TGTGCCAGCAGCGAAGCCCGGACAGGGAGCACAGATACGCAGTATTTT	CASSEARTGSTDTQYF
once	TRBJ2-1	-	TRBV29-1	TGCAGCCCTGGGCTGGGGGGTCCCTCGGGGGAGCAGTTCTTC	CSPGLGGPSGEQFF
-	TRBJ1-4	TRBD1	TRBV13	TGTGCCAGCAGCTTATCCCGGGACAGGCTCAAGAGGGGTGAAAAACTGTTTTTT	CASSLSRDRLKRGEKLFF
-	TRBJ2-3	-	TRBV7-3	TGTGCCAGCAGCTTTAGCCCGGGGTCAGATACGCAGTATTTT	CASSFSPGSDTQYF
few	TRBJ2-5	-	TRBV10-1	TGCGCCAGCAGTGAGTGGGTCGGAGAGACCCAGTACTTC	CASSEWVGETQYF
-	TRBJ1-2	-	TRBV28	TGTGCCAGCAGTAGACAGGAGACAAACTATGGCTACACCTTC	CASSRQETNYGYTF
once	TRBJ2-1	-	TRBV3-1/TRBV3-2	TGTGCCAGCAGCCAAGATTCCGGGGGTGGCTCCTACAATGAGCAGTTCTTC	CASSQDSGGGSYNEQFF
-	TRBJ1-1	-	TRBV6-2/TRBV6-3	TGTGCCAGCACCCCGGGGTGGGTCACTGAAGCTTTCTTT	CASTPGWVTEAFF
-	TRBJ2-5	-	TRBV28	TGTGCCAGCAGTTTAGCAGGGAGACACCAAGAGACCCAGTACTTC	CASSLAGRHQETQYF
once	TRBJ2-5	-	TRBV5-1	TGCGCCAGCCGGGCCGGAGAGACCCAGTACTTC	CASRAGETQYF
-	TRBJ2-1	-	TRBV5-4	TGTGCCAGCACGGTAGGGACGGCGACCAGTGAGCAGTTCTTC	CASTVGTATSEQFF
-	TRBJ2-5	TRBD2	TRBV9	TGTGCCAGCTCGCTAGCGGGAGGAGGGGAGACCCAGTACTTC	CASSLAGGGETQYF
-	TRBJ2-1	-	TRBV5-1	TGCGCCAGCAGCTTGGACGGAGCCTACAATGAGCAGTTCTTC	CASSLDGAYNEQFF
-	TRBJ1-1	TRBD1	TRBV18	TGTGCCAGCTCGCAAAAGGGACAGCCGAACACTGAAGCTTTCTTT	CASSQKGQPNTEAFF
-	TRBJ1-1	TRBD1	TRBV10-2	TGCGCCACCGCGGGGACAGCGAACACTGAAGCTTTCTTT	CATAGTANTEAFF
-	TRBJ1-1	TRBD1	TRBV2	TGTGCCAGCAGTGAATTTCGAGCAGGGGGGACTGAAGCTTTCTTT	CASSEFRAGGTEAFF
-	TRBJ1-4	-	TRBV11-2	TGTGCCAGCAGCTTAAGGACCGAGGGCAAACTGTTTTTT	CASSLRTEGKLFF
-	TRBJ1-2	-	TRBV4-1	TGCGCCAGCAGCCAAGTTTCAGGAGAACAGACCTATAACTATGAAGGGGGCTACACCTTC	CASSQVSGEQTYNYEGGYTF
-	TRBJ2-7	-	TRBV15	TGTGCCACCAGCAGAGATCAGCCGTACGAGCAGTACTTC	CATSRDQPYEQYF
once	TRBJ2-1	-	TRBV7-9	TGTGCCAGCAGCTCCCCTTGGAGCGTGGATGAGCAGTTCTTC	CASSSPWSVDEQFF
once	TRBJ2-1	TRBD2	TRBV6-2/TRBV6-3	TGTGCCAGCAGTGGGCTAGCGGGGAACAATGAGCAGTTCTTC	CASSGLAGNNEQFF
-	TRBJ2-1	TRBD1	TRBV27	TGTGCCAGCAGTCCCGGGACAGGGTGGCCTCATTACAATGAGCAGTTCTTC	CASSPGTGWPHYNEQFF
-	TRBJ2-7	-	TRBV5-5	TGTGCCAGCAGCTTGGGTTACGAGCAGTACTTC	CASSLGYEQYF
-	TRBJ1-4	-	TRBV28	TGTGCCACCCGAACGATTCGGGAAAAACTGTTTTTT	CATRTIREKLFF
-	TRBJ1-1	-	TRBV7-9	TGTGCCAGCAGCTCCAGCCTCGCTCCGCAGGGCACGAGCACTGAAGCTTTCTTT	CASSSSLAPQGTSTEAFF
-	TRBJ2-2	-	TRBV2	TGTGCCAGCAGTCCGACTACGAACACCGGGGAGCTGTTTTTT	CASSPTTNTGELFF